The rows below give T cell receptor beta chains drawn from one sample of a study of blood T cells in healthy people across ages. TCRdb re-derived calls from the 5' RACE reads in MiXCR, one entry per CDR3 protein. The data contain more than 800,000 distinct CDR3 sequences, about 30% of them singletons. Sample: blood. These receptors all come from a woman aged 80 or over in good health. The CDR3 runs from the conserved cysteine through the conserved F or W. The D gene is left open where the match is weak. Clone size appears in some rows only: once, few, many, or a class for an expanded clone.

15	TRBV12-3/TRBV12-4	TRBJ2-7	TRBD2	many	CASSLGGAKSYEQYF	TGTGCCAGCAGCCTCGGGGGGGCGAAATCCTACGAGCAGTACTTC
16	TRBV7-2	TRBJ2-1	-	many	CASREGVFSSYNEQFF	TGTGCCAGCAGAGAGGGCGTGTTTAGCTCCTACAATGAGCAGTTCTTC
12	TRBV6-6	TRBJ2-7	-	-	CASKEGFYEQYF	TGTGCCAGCAAGGAGGGATTCTACGAGCAGTACTTC
14	TRBV12-3/TRBV12-4	TRBJ2-5	TRBD2	few	CASSFRRGEETQYF	TGTGCCAGCAGTTTTAGGCGGGGGGAAGAGACCCAGTACTTC
15	TRBV28	TRBJ2-1	-	many	CASSPSMGLSNEQFF	TGTGCCAGCAGTCCTAGTATGGGGTTGAGCAATGAGCAGTTCTTC
11	TRBV6-2/TRBV6-3	TRBJ2-5	-	-	CASSVLKEQYF	TGTGCCAGCAGTGTACTTAAGGAGCAGTACTTC
16	TRBV30	TRBJ2-5	TRBD2	few	CAWSPTSANIGKTQYF	TGTGCCTGGAGCCCGACTAGCGCAAACATCGGAAAGACCCAGTACTTC
13	TRBV25-1	TRBJ1-1	TRBD1	-	CASKEGARTEAFF	TGTGCCAGCAAGGAGGGGGCGCGAACTGAAGCTTTCTTT
13	TRBV12-3/TRBV12-4	TRBJ1-2	-	-	CASTQTVNYGYTF	TGTGCCAGCACCCAGACTGTTAACTATGGCTACACCTTC
15	TRBV6-5	TRBJ1-6	-	many	CASRMDLRDNSPLHF	TGTGCCAGCAGAATGGACCTAAGGGACAATTCACCCCTCCACTTT
15	TRBV5-1	TRBJ1-2	-	many	CASSLSTGPNYGYTF	TGCGCCAGCAGCTTATCGACAGGCCCTAACTATGGCTACACCTTC
15	TRBV6-2/TRBV6-3	TRBJ1-4	-	many	CASRRRSATNEKLFF	TGTGCCAGCAGGAGGAGGTCTGCAACTAATGAAAAACTGTTTTTT
12	TRBV12-3/TRBV12-4	TRBJ1-6	-	-	CASSFEHSPLHF	TGTGCCAGCAGTTTCGAACACTCACCCCTCCACTTT
16	TRBV7-2	TRBJ2-1	-	many	CASPPGGGGTHNEQFF	TGTGCCAGCCCGCCGGGGGGCGGGGGTACTCACAATGAGCAGTTCTTC
15	TRBV9	TRBJ1-2	-	-	CASSVGLTTNYGYTF	TGTGCCAGCAGCGTAGGACTGACAACTAACTATGGCTACACCTTC
16	TRBV12-1	TRBJ2-7	-	many	CASSFVLAGVRYEQYF	TGTGCCAGCAGCTTTGTACTAGCGGGGGTCCGCTACGAGCAGTACTTC
15	TRBV20-1	TRBJ1-4	TRBD1	-	CSAWGRTGVNEKRFF	TGCAGTGCTTGGGGACGGACAGGGGTAAATGAAAAACGGTTTTTT
14	TRBV24-1	TRBJ2-3	-	few	CATRAGALQDTQYF	TGTGCCACCAGGGCAGGGGCGCTACAAGATACGCAGTATTTT
14	TRBV10-2	TRBJ2-3	TRBD1	many	CASSQTGGTDTQYF	TGCGCCAGCAGTCAAACAGGGGGCACAGATACGCAGTATTTT
15	TRBV6-2/TRBV6-3	TRBJ2-1	TRBD1	-	CASSATGPQCNEQFF	TGTGCCAGCAGTGCGACAGGGCCACAATGCAATGAGCAGTTCTTC
14	TRBV6-2/TRBV6-3	TRBJ2-1	-	many	CASSQGLQVDEQFF	TGTGCCAGCAGCCAGGGACTTCAAGTAGACGAGCAGTTCTTC
14	TRBV2	TRBJ1-2	-	many	CASSIKGEVYGYTF	TGTGCCAGCAGTATAAAGGGGGAGGTGTATGGCTACACCTTC
15	TRBV18	TRBJ1-1	-	few	CASSPIVGGNTEAFF	TGTGCCAGCTCACCGATAGTTGGGGGAAACACTGAAGCTTTCTTT
16	TRBV7-2	TRBJ2-1	TRBD2	many	CASLKPPAGAYNEQFF	TGTGCCAGCCTCAAACCGCCAGCGGGGGCCTACAATGAGCAGTTCTTC
15	TRBV28	TRBJ2-7	-	many	CASTNGGADSYEQYF	TGTGCCAGCACGAATGGGGGGGCCGACTCCTACGAGCAGTACTTC
15	TRBV20-1	TRBJ2-7	-	-	CSARGSGTTAYEQYF	TGCAGTGCTAGGGGATCCGGGACAACCGCCTACGAGCAGTACTTC
14	TRBV20-1	TRBJ2-7	TRBD2	many	CSARTSGGPYEQYF	TGCAGTGCTCGGACTAGCGGGGGGCCCTACGAGCAGTACTTC
12	TRBV20-1	TRBJ1-2	-	many	CSARDPNYGYTF	TGCAGTGCTAGAGACCCTAACTATGGCTACACCTTC
17	TRBV3-1	TRBJ2-3	-	few	CASSQVRTRRSTDTQYF	TGTGCCAGCAGCCAAGTACGTACTAGAAGGAGCACAGATACGCAGTATTTT
17	TRBV24-1	TRBJ2-2	TRBD2	few	CATESTSGGLSTGELFF	TGTGCCACCGAGTCGACTAGCGGGGGGCTATCCACTGGGGAGCTGTTTTTT
16	TRBV15	TRBJ1-5	TRBD1	few	CATSRGAQGAGEPQHF	TGTGCCACCAGCAGAGGTGCACAGGGGGCGGGGGAGCCCCAGCATTTT
12	TRBV20-1	TRBJ2-7	-	few	CSAKLRSYEQYF	TGCAGTGCCAAGCTCCGCTCCTACGAGCAGTACTTC
13	TRBV3-1	TRBJ2-1	TRBD1	many	CASSWDRYNEQFF	TGTGCCAGCAGCTGGGACAGATACAATGAGCAGTTCTTC
14	TRBV12-3/TRBV12-4	TRBJ1-2	-	-	CASRFRTPTGGYTF	TGTGCCAGCAGGTTCAGGACCCCGACGGGAGGCTACACCTTC
14	TRBV7-2	TRBJ2-3	TRBD2	many	CASRPAGGTDTQYF	TGTGCCAGCAGGCCAGCGGGAGGCACAGATACGCAGTATTTT
16	TRBV9	TRBJ2-3	-	many	CASSVGANPTTDTQYF	TGTGCCAGCAGCGTAGGCGCGAACCCCACCACAGATACGCAGTATTTT
12	TRBV3-1	TRBJ1-1	-	-	CASRQANTEAFF	TGTGCCAGCCGACAAGCGAACACTGAAGCTTTCTTT
15	TRBV20-1	TRBJ1-1	-	few	CSASRGGPTDTEAFF	TGCAGTGCTAGTCGAGGGGGACCCACGGACACTGAAGCTTTCTTT
14	TRBV7-2	TRBJ2-5	-	many	CASSLTRIQETQYF	TGTGCCAGCAGCCTAACTAGAATCCAAGAGACCCAGTACTTC
15	TRBV5-1	TRBJ2-1	TRBD2	few	CASSTGTSGDDEQFF	TGCGCCAGCAGCACTGGGACTAGCGGGGATGATGAGCAGTTCTTC